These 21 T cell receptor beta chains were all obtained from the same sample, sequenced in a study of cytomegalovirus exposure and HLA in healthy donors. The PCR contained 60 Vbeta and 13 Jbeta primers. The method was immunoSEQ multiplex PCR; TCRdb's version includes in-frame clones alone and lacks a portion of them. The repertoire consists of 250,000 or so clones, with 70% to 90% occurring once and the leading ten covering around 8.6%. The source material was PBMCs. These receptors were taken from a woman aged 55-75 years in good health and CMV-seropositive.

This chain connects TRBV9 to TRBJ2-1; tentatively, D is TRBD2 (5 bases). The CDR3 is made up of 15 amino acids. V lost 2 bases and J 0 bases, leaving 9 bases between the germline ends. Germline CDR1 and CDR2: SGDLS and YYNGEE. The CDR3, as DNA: TGTGCCAGCAGCGTTAGCGCGAGCTCCTACAATGAGCAGTTCTTC. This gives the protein CASSVSASSYNEQFF.

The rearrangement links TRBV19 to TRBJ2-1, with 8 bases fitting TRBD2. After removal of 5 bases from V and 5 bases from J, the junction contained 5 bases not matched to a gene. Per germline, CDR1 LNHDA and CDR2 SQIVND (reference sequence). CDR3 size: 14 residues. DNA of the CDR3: TGTGCCAGTAGTGTCGAGCGGGAGCACAATGAGCAGTTCTTC. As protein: CASSVEREHNEQFF.

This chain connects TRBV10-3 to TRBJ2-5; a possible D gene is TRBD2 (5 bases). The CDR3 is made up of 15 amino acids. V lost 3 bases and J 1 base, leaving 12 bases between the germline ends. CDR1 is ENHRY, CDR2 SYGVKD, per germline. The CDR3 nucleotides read TGTGCCATCAGTGAAGGTTGGGAGCGCCAAGAGACCCAGTACTTC. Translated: CAISEGWERQETQYF.

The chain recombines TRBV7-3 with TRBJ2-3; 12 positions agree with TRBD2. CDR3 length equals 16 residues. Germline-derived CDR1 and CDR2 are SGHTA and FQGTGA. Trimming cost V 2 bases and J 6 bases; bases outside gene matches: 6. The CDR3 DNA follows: TGTGCCAGCAGCTTAGACCCTAGCGGGAGGGAGGATACGCAGTATTTT. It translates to CASSLDPSGREDTQYF.

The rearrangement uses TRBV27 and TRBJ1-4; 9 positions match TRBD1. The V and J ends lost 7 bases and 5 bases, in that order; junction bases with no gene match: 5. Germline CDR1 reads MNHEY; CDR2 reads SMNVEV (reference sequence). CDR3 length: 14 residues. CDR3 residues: CASKGQGINEKLFF. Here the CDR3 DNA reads TGTGCCAGCAAAGGACAGGGGATAAATGAAAAACTGTTTTTT. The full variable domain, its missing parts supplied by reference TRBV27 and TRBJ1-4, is EAQVTQNPRYLITVTGKKLTVTCSQNMNHEYMSWYRQDPGLGLRQIYYSMNVEVTDKGDVPEGYKVSRKEKRNFPLILESPSPNQTSLYFCASKGQGINEKLFFGSGTQLSVL.

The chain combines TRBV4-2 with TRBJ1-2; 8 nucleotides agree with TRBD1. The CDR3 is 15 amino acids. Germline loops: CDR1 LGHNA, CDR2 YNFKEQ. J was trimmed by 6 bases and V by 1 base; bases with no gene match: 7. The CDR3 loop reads CASSQGGDRGDGYTF. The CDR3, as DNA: TGTGCCAGCAGCCAAGGGGGCGACAGGGGCGATGGCTACACCTTC.

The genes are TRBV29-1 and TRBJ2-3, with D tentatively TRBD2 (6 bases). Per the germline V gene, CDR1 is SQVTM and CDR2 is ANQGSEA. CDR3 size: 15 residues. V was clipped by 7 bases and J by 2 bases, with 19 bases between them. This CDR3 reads CSAEAGIGSTDTQYF. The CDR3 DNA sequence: TGCAGCGCTGAGGCGGGAATTGGGTCCACAGATACGCAGTATTTT.

CDR3 in DNA: TGTGCCAGCAGTGAAGCACAAGAAGCTTTCTTT. This gives the protein CASSEAQEAFF. The chain joins TRBV25-1 to TRBJ1-1; D ambiguous. Germline CDR1 reads MGHDK; CDR2 reads SYGVNS. The CDR3 extends over 11 amino acids. Trimming pared 2 bases from V and 8 bases from J, leaving 6 bases between.

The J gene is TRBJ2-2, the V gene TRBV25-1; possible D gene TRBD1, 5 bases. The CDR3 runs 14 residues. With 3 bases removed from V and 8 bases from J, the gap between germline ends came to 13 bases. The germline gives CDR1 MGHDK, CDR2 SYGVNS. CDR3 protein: CASSEAQGQGELFF. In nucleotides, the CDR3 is TGTGCCAGCAGTGAGGCGCAGGGTCAGGGGGAGCTGTTTTTT.

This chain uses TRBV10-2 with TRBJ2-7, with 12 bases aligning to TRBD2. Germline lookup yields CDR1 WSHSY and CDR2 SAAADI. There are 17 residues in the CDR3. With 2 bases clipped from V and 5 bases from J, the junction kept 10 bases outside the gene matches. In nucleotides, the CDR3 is TGCGCCAGCAGTGAGGCGACTAGCGGGAGCGTGAGAGACGAGCAGTACTTC. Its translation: CASSEATSGSVRDEQYF.

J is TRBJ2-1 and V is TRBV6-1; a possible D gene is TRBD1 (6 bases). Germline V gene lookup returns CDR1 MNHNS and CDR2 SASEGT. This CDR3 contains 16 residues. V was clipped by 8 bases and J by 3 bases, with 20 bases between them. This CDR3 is CASGGFRTDFYNEQFF. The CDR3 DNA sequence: TGTGCCAGCGGTGGCTTTCGGACAGATTTCTACAATGAGCAGTTCTTC.

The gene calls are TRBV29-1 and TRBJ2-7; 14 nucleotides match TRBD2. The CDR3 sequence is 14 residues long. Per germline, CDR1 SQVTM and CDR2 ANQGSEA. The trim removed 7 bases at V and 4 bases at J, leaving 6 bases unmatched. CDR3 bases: TGCAGCGCTGGACTAGCGGGAGGCCCTTACGAGCAGTACTTC. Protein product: CSAGLAGGPYEQYF.

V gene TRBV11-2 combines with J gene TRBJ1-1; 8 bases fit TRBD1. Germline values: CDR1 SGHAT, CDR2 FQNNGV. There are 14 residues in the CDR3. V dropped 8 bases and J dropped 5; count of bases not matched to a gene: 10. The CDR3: CASQVGRGRTEAFF. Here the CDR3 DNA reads TGTGCCAGCCAGGTTGGCAGGGGGCGAACTGAAGCTTTCTTT.

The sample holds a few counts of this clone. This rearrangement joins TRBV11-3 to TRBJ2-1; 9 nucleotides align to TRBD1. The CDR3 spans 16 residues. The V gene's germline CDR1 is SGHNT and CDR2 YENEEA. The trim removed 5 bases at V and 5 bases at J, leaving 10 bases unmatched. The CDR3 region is CASSTRDREGNNEQFF. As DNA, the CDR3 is TGTGCCAGCAGCACCCGGGACAGGGAGGGTAACAATGAGCAGTTCTTC.

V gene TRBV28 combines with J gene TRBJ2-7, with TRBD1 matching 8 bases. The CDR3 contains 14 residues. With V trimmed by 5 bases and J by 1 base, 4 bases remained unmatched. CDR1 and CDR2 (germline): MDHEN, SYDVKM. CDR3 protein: CASSRQGPSYEQYF. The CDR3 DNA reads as TGTGCCAGCAGTAGACAGGGGCCATCCTACGAGCAGTACTTC.

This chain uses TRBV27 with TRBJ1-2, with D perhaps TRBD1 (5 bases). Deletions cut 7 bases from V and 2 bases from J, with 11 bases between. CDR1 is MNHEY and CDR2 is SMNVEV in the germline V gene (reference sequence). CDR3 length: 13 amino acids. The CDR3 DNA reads TGTGCCAGCACGGGTGGGGGGAACTATGGCTACACCTTC. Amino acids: CASTGGGNYGYTF.

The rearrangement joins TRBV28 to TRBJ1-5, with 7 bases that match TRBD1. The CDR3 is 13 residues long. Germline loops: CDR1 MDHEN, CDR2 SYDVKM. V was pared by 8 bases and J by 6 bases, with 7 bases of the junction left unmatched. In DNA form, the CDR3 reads TGTGCCAGCCGGAACACAGGGGTTCAGCCCCAGCATTTT. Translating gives CASRNTGVQPQHF.

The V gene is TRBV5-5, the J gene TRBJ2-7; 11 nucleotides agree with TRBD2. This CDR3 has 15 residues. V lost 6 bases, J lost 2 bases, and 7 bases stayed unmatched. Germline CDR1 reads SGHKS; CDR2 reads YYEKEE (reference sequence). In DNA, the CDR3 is TGTGCCAGCATACACGGGACTAGCGGTACCTACGAGCAGTACTTC. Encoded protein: CASIHGTSGTYEQYF. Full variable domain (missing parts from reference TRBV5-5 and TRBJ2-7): DAGVTQSPTHLIKTRGQQVTLRCSPISGHKSVSWYQQVLGQGPQFIFQYYEKEERGRGNFPDRFSARQFPNYSSELNVNALLLGDSALYLCASIHGTSGTYEQYFGPGTRLTVT.

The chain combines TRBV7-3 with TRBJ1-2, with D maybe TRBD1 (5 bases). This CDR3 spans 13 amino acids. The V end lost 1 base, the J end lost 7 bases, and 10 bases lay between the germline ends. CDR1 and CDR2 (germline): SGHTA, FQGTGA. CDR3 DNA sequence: TGTGCCAGCAGCTTAAGGGGCAGGGTTGGCTACACCTTC. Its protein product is CASSLRGRVGYTF.

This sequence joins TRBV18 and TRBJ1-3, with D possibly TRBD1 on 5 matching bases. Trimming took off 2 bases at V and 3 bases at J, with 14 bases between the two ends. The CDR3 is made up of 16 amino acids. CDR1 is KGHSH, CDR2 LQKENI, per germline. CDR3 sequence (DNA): TGTGCCAGCTCACCAATTTCGGGGGTTTTTGGAAACACCATATATTTT. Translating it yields CASSPISGVFGNTIYF. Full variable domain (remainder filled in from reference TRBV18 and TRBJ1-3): NAGVMQNPRHLVRRRGQEARLRCSPMKGHSHVYWYRQLPEEGLKFMVYLQKENIIDESGMPKERFSAEFPKEGPSILRIQQVVRGDSAAYFCASSPISGVFGNTIYFGEGSWLTVV.

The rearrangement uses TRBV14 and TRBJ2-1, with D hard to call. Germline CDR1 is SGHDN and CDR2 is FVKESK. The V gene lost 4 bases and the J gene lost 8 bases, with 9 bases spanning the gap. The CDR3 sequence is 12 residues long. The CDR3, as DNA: TGTGCCAGCAGCCTCTACTTATATGAGCAGTTCTTC. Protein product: CASSLYLYEQFF.